A single sample is the source of the 6 T cell receptor beta chains below, sequenced in a study of cytomegalovirus exposure and HLA in healthy donors. Use of 60 Vbeta and 13 Jbeta primers characterized the PCR. Measured with immunoSEQ multiplex PCR; TCRdb has only the in-frame clones, and not every one. The table records about 64,000 clones, over 75% of them present only once. The sample comprised PBMCs. The receptors derive from a male donor in good health and CMV-seropositive.

This clone has only one observation. V gene TRBV11-2 combines with J gene TRBJ2-7, with D perhaps matching TRBD2 (5 bases). CDR1 SGHAT and CDR2 FQNNGV come from the germline V gene. This CDR3 has 18 amino acids. Between the trimmed V and J ends, which lost 4 bases and 7 bases, there was a span of 29 bases. This CDR3 is CASSSPRVSGPRSGEQYF. The CDR3 coding sequence is TGTGCCAGCAGCTCCCCCCGGGTGAGCGGCCCCCGATCTGGAGAGCAGTACTTC.

The chain couples TRBV6-5 to TRBJ1-6, with D tentatively TRBD1 (6 bases). The CDR3 extends over 13 amino acids. V was cut by 6 bases and J by 8 bases, with 11 bases left in between. Looked up from germline, CDR1 is MNHEY and CDR2 is SVGAGI. This chain's CDR3 is CASRPNRDSPLHF. In DNA, the CDR3 is TGTGCCAGCAGGCCAAACAGGGATTCACCCCTCCACTTT.

The chain carries TRBV5-1 and TRBJ1-4; TRBD1 might be the D (5 bases). The germline CDR1 and CDR2 sequences are SGHRS and YFSETQ. V was cut by 4 bases and J by 6 bases, with 19 bases left in between. The length of the CDR3 is 16 residues. The CDR3 DNA is TGCGCCAGCAGCCCCTGGGGGGAGGACCTGTATGAAAAACTGTTTTTT. This translates into CASSPWGEDLYEKLFF.

The V and J genes are TRBV9 and TRBJ2-1; TRBD1 matches 8 bases. J lost 3 bases, V lost 4 bases, and 6 bases had no gene match. This CDR3 is built from 15 residues. Looked up from germline, CDR1 is SGDLS and CDR2 is YYNGEE. CDR3 amino acids: CASSPQGADYNEQFF. The CDR3 DNA is TGTGCCAGCAGCCCCCAGGGGGCAGACTACAATGAGCAGTTCTTC.

The chain uses TRBV19 and TRBJ1-1; TRBD1 is a possible D gene (5 bases). This CDR3 is built from 15 residues. Looked up from germline, CDR1 is LNHDA and CDR2 is SQIVND (reference sequence). Trimming pared 5 bases from V and 5 bases from J, leaving 18 bases between. The CDR3 region has the DNA TGTGCCAGTAGTTTGTTGTACAGGTTGGGGACTGAAGCTTTCTTT. This codes for CASSLLYRLGTEAFF. Using reference TRBV19 and TRBJ1-1 for the parts outside the CDR3, the full variable domain is DGGITQSPKYLFRKEGQNVTLSCEQNLNHDAMYWYRQDPGQGLRLIYYSQIVNDFQKGDIAEGYSVSREKKESFPLTVTSAQKNPTAFYLCASSLLYRLGTEAFFGQGTRLTVV.

This chain connects TRBV19 to TRBJ1-1; no firm D call. The CDR3 extends over 14 amino acids. CDR1 is LNHDA, CDR2 SQIVND, per germline (reference sequence). V was cut by 7 bases and J by 0 bases, with 12 bases left in between. CDR3 coding DNA: TGTGCCAGTACGGGGAAAGTGTTGAACACTGAAGCTTTCTTT. Residues: CASTGKVLNTEAFF.